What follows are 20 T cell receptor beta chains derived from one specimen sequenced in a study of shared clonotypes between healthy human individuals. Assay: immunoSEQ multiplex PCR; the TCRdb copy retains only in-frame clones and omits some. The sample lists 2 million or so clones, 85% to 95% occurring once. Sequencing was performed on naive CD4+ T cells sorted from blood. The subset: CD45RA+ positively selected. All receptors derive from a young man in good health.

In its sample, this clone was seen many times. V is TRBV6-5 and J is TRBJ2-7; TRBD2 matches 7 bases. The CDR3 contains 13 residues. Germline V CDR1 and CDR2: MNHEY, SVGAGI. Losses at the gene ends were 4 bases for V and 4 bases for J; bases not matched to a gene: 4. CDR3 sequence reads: CASSFSGRYEQYF. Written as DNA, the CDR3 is TGTGCCAGCAGTTTTAGCGGGCGTTACGAGCAGTACTTC.

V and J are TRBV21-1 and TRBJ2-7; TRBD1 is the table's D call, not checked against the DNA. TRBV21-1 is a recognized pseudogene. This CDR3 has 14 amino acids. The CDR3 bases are TGTGCCAGCAGCAAAGGACAGGGGGCGGACGAGCAGTACTTC. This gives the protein CASSKGQGADEQYF.

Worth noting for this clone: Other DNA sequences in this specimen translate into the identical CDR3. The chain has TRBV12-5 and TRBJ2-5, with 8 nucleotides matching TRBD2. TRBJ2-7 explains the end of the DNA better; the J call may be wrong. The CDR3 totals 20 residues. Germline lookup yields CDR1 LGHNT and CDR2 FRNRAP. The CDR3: CASGLVAKRFAGGPRDEQYF. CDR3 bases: TGTGCTAGTGGTTTGGTAGCCAAAAGGTTTGCGGGGGGCCCGCGGGACGAGCAGTACTTC.

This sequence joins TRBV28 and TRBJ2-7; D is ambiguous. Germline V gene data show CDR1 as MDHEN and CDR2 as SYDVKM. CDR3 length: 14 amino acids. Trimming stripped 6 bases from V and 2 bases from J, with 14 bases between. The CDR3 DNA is TGTGCCAGCAGACGACAAGGGCCCCCCTACGAGCAGTACTTC. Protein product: CASRRQGPPYEQYF.

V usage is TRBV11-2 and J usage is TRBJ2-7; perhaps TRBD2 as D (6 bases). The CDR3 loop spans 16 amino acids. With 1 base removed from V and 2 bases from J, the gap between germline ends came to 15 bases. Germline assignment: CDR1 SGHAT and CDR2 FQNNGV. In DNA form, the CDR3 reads TGTGCCAGCAGCTTAGTTGGGGGGACCGTTGCCTACGAGCAGTACTTC. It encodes CASSLVGGTVAYEQYF. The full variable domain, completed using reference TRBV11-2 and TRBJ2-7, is EAGVAQSPRYKIIEKRQSVAFWCNPISGHATLYWYQQILGQGPKLLIQFQNNGVVDDSQLPKDRFSAERLKGVDSTLKIQPAKLEDSAVYLCASSLVGGTVAYEQYFGPGTRLTVT.

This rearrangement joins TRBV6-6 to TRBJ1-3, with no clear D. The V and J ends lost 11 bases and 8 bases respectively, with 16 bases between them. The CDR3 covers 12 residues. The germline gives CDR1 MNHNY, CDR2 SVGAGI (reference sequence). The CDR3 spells CAYGRVRDTIYF. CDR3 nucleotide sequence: TGTGCCTACGGTCGGGTTAGAGACACCATATATTTT.

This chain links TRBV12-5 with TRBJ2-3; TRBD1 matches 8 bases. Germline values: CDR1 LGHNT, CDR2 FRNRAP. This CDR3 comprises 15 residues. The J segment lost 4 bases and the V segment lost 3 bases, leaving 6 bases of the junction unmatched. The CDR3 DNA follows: TGTGCTAGTGGTTTCGGGCAGGGGGCCGCAGATACGCAGTATTTT. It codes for CASGFGQGAADTQYF.

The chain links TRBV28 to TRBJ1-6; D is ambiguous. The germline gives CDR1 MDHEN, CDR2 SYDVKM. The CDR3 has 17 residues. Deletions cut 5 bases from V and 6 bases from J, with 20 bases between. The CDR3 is CASSLGFTVQVNSPLHF. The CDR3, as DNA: TGTGCCAGCAGTCTCGGGTTTACAGTCCAGGTTAATTCACCCCTCCACTTT.

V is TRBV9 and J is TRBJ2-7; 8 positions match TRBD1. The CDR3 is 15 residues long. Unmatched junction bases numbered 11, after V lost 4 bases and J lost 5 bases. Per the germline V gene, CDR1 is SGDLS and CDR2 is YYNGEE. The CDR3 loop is CASSSRTGPRDEQYF. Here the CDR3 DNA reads TGTGCCAGCAGCTCACGGACAGGGCCTAGAGACGAGCAGTACTTC.

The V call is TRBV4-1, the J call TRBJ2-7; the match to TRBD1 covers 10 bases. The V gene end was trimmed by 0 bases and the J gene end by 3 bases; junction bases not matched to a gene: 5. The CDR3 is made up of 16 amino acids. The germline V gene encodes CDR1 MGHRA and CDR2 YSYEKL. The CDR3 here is CASSQDKTGGFYEQYF. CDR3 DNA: TGCGCCAGCAGCCAAGACAAGACAGGGGGCTTCTACGAGCAGTACTTC.

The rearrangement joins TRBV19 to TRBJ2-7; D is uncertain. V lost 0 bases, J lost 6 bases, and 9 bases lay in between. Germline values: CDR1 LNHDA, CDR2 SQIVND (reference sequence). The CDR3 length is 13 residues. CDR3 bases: TGTGCCAGTAGTATAGATCCGAGCGTCGAGCAGTACTTC. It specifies CASSIDPSVEQYF.

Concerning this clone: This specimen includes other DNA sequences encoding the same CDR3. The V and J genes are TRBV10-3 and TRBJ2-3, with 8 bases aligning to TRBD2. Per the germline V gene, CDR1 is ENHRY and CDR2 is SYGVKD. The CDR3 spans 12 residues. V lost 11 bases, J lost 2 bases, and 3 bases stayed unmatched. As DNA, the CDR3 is TGTGCCGCTAGCGGGTCCACAGATACGCAGTATTTT. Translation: CAASGSTDTQYF.

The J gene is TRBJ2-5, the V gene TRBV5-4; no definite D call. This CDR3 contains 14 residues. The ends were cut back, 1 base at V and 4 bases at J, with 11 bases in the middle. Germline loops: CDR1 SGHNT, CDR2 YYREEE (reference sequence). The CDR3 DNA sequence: TGTGCCAGCAGCTTGATTACGGATGGAGAGACCCAGTACTTC. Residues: CASSLITDGETQYF.

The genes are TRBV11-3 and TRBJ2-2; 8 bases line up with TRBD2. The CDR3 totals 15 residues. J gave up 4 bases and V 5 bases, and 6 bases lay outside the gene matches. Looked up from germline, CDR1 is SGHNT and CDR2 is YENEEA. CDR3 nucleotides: TGTGCCAGCAGCCGGGGCGGGAGGATCACCGGGGAGCTGTTTTTT. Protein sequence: CASSRGGRITGELFF.

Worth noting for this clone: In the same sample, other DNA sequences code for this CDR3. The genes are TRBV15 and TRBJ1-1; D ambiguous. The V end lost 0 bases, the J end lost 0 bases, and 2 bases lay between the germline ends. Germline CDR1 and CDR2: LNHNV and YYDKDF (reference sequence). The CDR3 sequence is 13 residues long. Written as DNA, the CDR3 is TGTGCCACCAGCAGAGATATGAACACTGAAGCTTTCTTT. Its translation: CATSRDMNTEAFF.

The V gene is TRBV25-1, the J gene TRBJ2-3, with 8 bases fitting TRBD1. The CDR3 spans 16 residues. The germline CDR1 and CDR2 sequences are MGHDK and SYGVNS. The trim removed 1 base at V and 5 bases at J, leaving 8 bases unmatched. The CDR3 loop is CASSESPGGGIDTQYF. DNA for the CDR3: TGTGCCAGCAGTGAATCCCCAGGGGGCGGAATAGATACGCAGTATTTT.

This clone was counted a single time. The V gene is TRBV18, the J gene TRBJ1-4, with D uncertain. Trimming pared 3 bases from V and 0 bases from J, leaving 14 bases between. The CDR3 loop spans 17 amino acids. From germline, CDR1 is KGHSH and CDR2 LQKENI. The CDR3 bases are TGTGCCAGCTCACCTCTGTCCGGCATGGCAACTAATGAAAAACTGTTTTTT. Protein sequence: CASSPLSGMATNEKLFF.

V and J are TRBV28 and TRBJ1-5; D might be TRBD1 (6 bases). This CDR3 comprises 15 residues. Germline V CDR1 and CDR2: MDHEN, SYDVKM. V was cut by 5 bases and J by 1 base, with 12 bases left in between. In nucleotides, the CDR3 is TGTGCCAGCAGTCCCACAGGGCGGAGCAATCAGCCCCAGCATTTT. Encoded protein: CASSPTGRSNQPQHF.

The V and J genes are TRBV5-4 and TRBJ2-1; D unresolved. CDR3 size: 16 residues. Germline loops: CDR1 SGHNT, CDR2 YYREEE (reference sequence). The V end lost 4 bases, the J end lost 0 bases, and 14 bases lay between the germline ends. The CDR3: CASSGYSRSSYNEQFF. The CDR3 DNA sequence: TGTGCCAGCAGCGGATATTCTCGGAGCTCCTACAATGAGCAGTTCTTC. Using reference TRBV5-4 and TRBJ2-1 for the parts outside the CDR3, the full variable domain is ETGVTQSPTHLIKTRGQQVTLRCSSQSGHNTVSWYQQALGQGPQFIFQYYREEENGRGNFPPRFSGLQFPNYSSELNVNALELDDSALYLCASSGYSRSSYNEQFFGPGTRLTVL.

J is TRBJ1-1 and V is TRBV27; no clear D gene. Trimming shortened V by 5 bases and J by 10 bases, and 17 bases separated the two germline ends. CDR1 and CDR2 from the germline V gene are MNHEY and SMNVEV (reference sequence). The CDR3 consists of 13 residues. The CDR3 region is CASSKTPKGLAFF. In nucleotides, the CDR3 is TGTGCCAGCAGTAAGACCCCGAAGGGCTTAGCTTTCTTT.